The 6 T cell receptor beta chains in this list originate from one sample, sequenced in a study of T cells after yellow fever vaccination. TCRdb redid the calling of the 5' RACE reads with MiXCR, one entry per CDR3 protein. The data contain 320,000 or so distinct CDR3 sequences, approximately 8% of them singletons. The material was PBMCs, obtained more than 40 days after the first yellow fever vaccination. The receptors stem from a man aged 18 to 29 who received the YFV17D yellow fever vaccine.

This clonotype occurred many times. This sequence joins TRBV7-3 and TRBJ2-3; no reliable D call. The V end lost 1 base, the J end lost 1 base, and 9 bases lay between the germline ends. This CDR3 spans 15 amino acids. In germline, CDR1 is SGHTA, CDR2 FQGTGA. The CDR3 sequence is CASSLKGWGTDTQYF. As DNA, the CDR3 is TGTGCCAGCAGCTTAAAGGGCTGGGGCACAGATACGCAGTATTTT.

The rearrangement uses TRBV13 and TRBJ1-2; TRBD1 might be the D (5 bases). The CDR3 is 12 residues long. V was clipped by 7 bases and J by 4 bases, with 10 bases between them. CDR1 is PRHDT, CDR2 FYEKMQ, per germline (reference sequence). CDR3 nucleotide sequence: TGTGCCAGCATGGGGGTCCGCTATGGCTACACCTTC. Its protein product is CASMGVRYGYTF.

In this sample, this clonotype turned up a few times. The rearrangement uses TRBV6-5 and TRBJ1-1, with D perhaps TRBD1 (5 bases). V was pared by 0 bases and J by 11 bases, with 19 bases between. The CDR3 runs 15 residues. The germline gives CDR1 MNHEY, CDR2 SVGAGI. Here the CDR3 reads CASSYSSWGRPEAFF. CDR3 in DNA: TGTGCCAGCAGTTACTCGAGTTGGGGCAGACCCGAGGCTTTCTTT.

This clonotype showed up just a few times. The V and J genes are TRBV19 and TRBJ1-5; D is unresolved. This CDR3 has 12 residues. Germline CDR1 reads LNHDA; CDR2 reads SQIVND (reference sequence). Trimming took off 6 bases at V and 5 bases at J, with 8 bases between the two ends. CDR3 nucleotide sequence: TGTGCCAGTAGCGTATCTGATCAGCCCCAGCATTTT. Translated, it gives CASSVSDQPQHF.

In its sample, this clonotype was seen a few times. The V gene is TRBV7-2, the J gene TRBJ2-5; tentative D call: TRBD1 (8 bases). The CDR3 runs to 15 residues. Germline CDR1 is SGHTA and CDR2 is FQGNSA. V lost 4 bases, J lost 7 bases, and 19 bases lay in between. CDR3: CASSSRGGQAATQYF. DNA of the CDR3: TGTGCCAGCAGCTCAAGGGGGGGACAGGCGGCGACCCAGTACTTC. The entire variable domain, with the rest obtained from reference TRBV7-2 and TRBJ2-5, is as follows: GAGVSQSPSNKVTEKGKDVELRCDPISGHTALYWYRQSLGQGLEFLIYFQGNSAPDKSGLPSDRFSAERTGGSVSTLTIQRTQQEDSAVYLCASSSRGGQAATQYFGPGTRLLVL.

In its sample, this clonotype was seen a few times. The V call is TRBV5-6, the J call TRBJ1-5, with D possibly matching TRBD1 (6 bases). The CDR3 has 14 amino acids. Between the trimmed V and J ends, which lost 3 bases and 6 bases, there was a span of 13 bases. CDR1 and CDR2 (germline): SGHDT, YYEEEE. Written as DNA, the CDR3 is TGTGCCAGCAGCTCGGGACACCTAGGTCAGCCCCAGCATTTT. Encoded protein: CASSSGHLGQPQHF.